This TCR beta chain was found in a study of beta chain features in type 1 diabetes. Findings of the study overall: In every one of the four CD4+ subsets, TCRB CDR3s were moderately but significantly shorter in Type 1 diabetes patients. Within the patient group, naive, central memory and Treg TCRB repertoires appeared more similar to each other than within healthy donors. Cells expressing TCR highly could be over-represented by cDNA sequencing.

CDR1 LNHDA and CDR2 SQIVND come from the germline V gene (reference sequence). The CDR3 is made up of 17 amino acids. The V gene lost 5 bases and the J gene lost 0 bases, with 16 bases spanning the gap. Since all of the isolated RNA was reverse transcribed, expressed TCRB transcripts were what got sequenced. Method: immunoSEQ multiplex PCR; TCRdb's copy keeps in-frame clones and lacks some. The top ten clones hold less than 0.45% of a sample with more than 300,000 clones, 8% of them seen once. In the case of this clone: The target antigen is unknown.

This chain uses TRBV19 with TRBJ2-2; the D gene is possibly TRBD1 (5 bases). Sample: central memory CD4+ T cells from blood. The source of this sequence is a woman aged 18-29 years in good health. The CDR3, as DNA: TGTGCCAGTAGTCTTAGGACAAGGCCCGCGAACACCGGGGAGCTGTTTTTT. This encodes CASSLRTRPANTGELFF.